The source of this T cell receptor beta chain is a study of T cells in Graves' hyperthyroidism and ophthalmopathy. Concerning this clonotype itself: Its specificity is unknown.

It was uncontrolled infection, other autoimmune disease, pregnancy or lactation that excluded patients. The diagnostic basis comprised clinical symptoms, serum thyroxine and TRAb, thyroid ultrasound and orbital computed tomography. The CDR3 extends over 14 amino acids. V was clipped by 10 bases and J by 6 bases; unmatched bases: 13. Germline CDR1 MDHEN, CDR2 SYDVKM. There were TCR beta CDR3 regions amplified from RNA transcripts. During a first-round RT-PCR of the TCR CDR3, the HTBI primer set was used. In TCRdb, the multiplex PCR reads were re-called with MiXCR into one record per CDR3 protein. The sample has around 760,000 distinct CDR3 sequences, about 35% seen once; the top ten hold roughly 31%. Study-wide results and limits: The blood repertoire included most of the expanded thyroid clonotypes above 0.001.

This clonotype was sampled from a woman in her thirties or forties with Graves' hyperthyroidism. Sequencing was done on a sample of blood. V gene TRBV28 combines with J gene TRBJ1-2; 8 bases are shared with TRBD1. Written as DNA, the CDR3 is TGTGCCACCCAGTTTTTAGCAGGGGGCGATGGCTACACCTTC. Translating it yields CATQFLAGGDGYTF.